This TCR beta chain was sequenced in a study of T cell repertoires in cytomegalovirus infection (dated by TCRdb to 2018 to 2020). Broadly, across the study: Peptide stimulations targeted recently identified HLA-C-restricted CMV epitopes, whose presentation resists viral immunomodulation, together with well-studied HLA-B-restricted epitopes. The HLA type of each donor mattered for the analysis, because public TCR beta signatures pointed to carriage of CMV infection along with the matching HLA type. Overall results and qualifications from the work: The ex vivo response was dominated by HLA-C-restricted CMV-specific TCR beta clonotypes, which also provided the single most frequent clonotype in two of eight donors. Cumulative frequency of public TCR beta family members discriminated carriers of CMV infection plus the relevant HLA type in this cohort and an independent 352-donor cohort.

In the paper's terms, the treatment or condition label means: in vitro stimulation with specific CMV peptide epitopes to enrich CMV-specific T cells. This clonotype was recorded a few times. Its antigen has not been determined. Per-base qualities were not stored, and no clone one base away is much larger. The CDR1 and CDR2 encoded by the germline V gene are SGHAT and FQNNGV. V was cut back by 4 bases and J by 8 bases, leaving a gap of 9 bases between them. Measured from the cysteine to the phenylalanine, the CDR3 is 12 residues long. Only CDR3 DNA remains: 36 bases, in frame from the first base. The listed sequencing device is Illumina HiSeq 1500. The public reads were reanalyzed by TCRdb: fastp trimming at Q25, MiXCR alignment, in-frame beta chains only. Every distinct CDR3 protein forms one entry, paired with its most common genes and DNA. In all, the sample holds about 920,000 distinct CDR3 sequences, and 31% of those were seen once. Around an eighth of the sample lies in the top ten.

The source of this sequence is a human donor in good health (CMV status not recorded). Some clones in this sample may be carry-over from other donors' samples. The material sequenced was cultured CD8+ T cells from PBMCs, taken from culture after CMV antigen stimulation. The V and J genes are TRBV11-2 and TRBJ2-1; there is no confident call for the D gene. The bases are TGTGCCAGCAGCTCCAGGTGGGATGAGCAGTTCTTC. It is translated as CASSSRWDEQFF. Supplemented by the reference TRBV11-2 and TRBJ2-1 proteins around the CDR3, the complete variable domain is EAGVAQSPRYKIIEKRQSVAFWCNPISGHATLYWYQQILGQGPKLLIQFQNNGVVDDSQLPKDRFSAERLKGVDSTLKIQPAKLEDSAVYLCASSSRWDEQFFGPGTRLTVL.